A selection of T cell receptor beta chains follows, all from one sample in a study of blood T cell repertoires in COVID-19. The table came from immunoSEQ multiplex PCR; TCRdb's copy has only in-frame clones and leaves some out. Among about 310,000 clones listed, about 87% were seen once. Sequenced input: peripheral blood. The receptors derive from a woman in her 50s who had recovered from COVID-19. Each CDR3 is given with its conserved first and last residue. Fields, in order: J gene, CDR3 length, V gene, CDR3 protein.

TRBJ1-3,16,TRBV9,CASSVELGYSGNTIYF
TRBJ2-1,21,TRBV7-7,CASSLAFIPGLAGLSYNEQFF
TRBJ1-3,12,TRBV6-4,CASLISDDTIYF
TRBJ2-3,15,TRBV11-2,CASSLAVAITDTQYF
TRBJ2-2,12,TRBV29-1,CSVGANTGELFF
TRBJ1-1,13,TRBV3-1/TRBV3-2,CASSHWRNTEAFF
TRBJ2-7,14,TRBV6-6,CASSQSGTLYEQYF
TRBJ1-2,15,TRBV2,CASSLDTQVGYGYTF
TRBJ1-5,13,TRBV28,CASRTGFVQPQHF
TRBJ1-2,12,TRBV12-3/TRBV12-4,CASSFRNYGYTF
TRBJ2-3,16,TRBV7-9,CASSLERARTTDTQYF
TRBJ2-5,12,TRBV29-1,CSVEDGIETQYF
TRBJ2-5,14,TRBV7-2,CASSLVGREETQYF
TRBJ2-2,19,TRBV7-9,CASSSTAGTSGTLTGELFF
TRBJ2-3,15,TRBV19,CASSTGLANTDTQYF
TRBJ2-5,12,TRBV12-3/TRBV12-4,CASKSMQETQYF
TRBJ2-5,14,TRBV6-2/TRBV6-3,CASSAGTGGETQYF
TRBJ2-7,16,TRBV6-5,CASSYGGQALSYEQYF
TRBJ2-7,18,TRBV2,CATTLGAGSVTHSYEQYF
TRBJ1-5,15,TRBV6-4,CASSEIPVRGRAQHF
TRBJ2-2,17,TRBV7-2,CASSLVFGGWRSGELFF
TRBJ2-1,15,TRBV19,CASGTSGGALDEQFF
TRBJ2-3,13,TRBV29-1,CSAGGQGTDTQYF
TRBJ1-3,15,TRBV19,CASSQQGSSGNTIYF
TRBJ1-1,13,TRBV11-2,CASSGLLGSEAFF
TRBJ2-1,14,TRBV2,CASSEPLAYNEQFF
TRBJ1-3,16,TRBV28,CASSNTVEGVGNTIYF
TRBJ2-1,14,TRBV11-1,CASSRGQGYNEQFF
TRBJ2-3,15,TRBV7-3,CASSLSGRSTDTQYF
TRBJ1-1,14,TRBV19,CASSTPTRPTEAFF
TRBJ2-3,18,TRBV7-6,CASSLGLAGEVGTDTQYF
TRBJ2-3,14,TRBV28,CASSIRGGRDTQYF
TRBJ1-6,15,TRBV5-1,CASSEQSSYNSPLHF
TRBJ1-1,14,TRBV28,CSVDRGFPNTEAFF
TRBJ2-3,15,TRBV11-3,CASSLRGQGTDTQYF
TRBJ2-5,15,TRBV4-1,CASSQTGVLAETQYF
TRBJ2-7,15,TRBV5-1,CASSLSRGTFYEQYF
TRBJ1-4,14,TRBV6-6,CASSYRQGIEKLFF
TRBJ1-4,15,TRBV5-1,CASSQPGQGFEKLFF
TRBJ2-7,13,TRBV5-4,CASSRREGYEQYF
TRBJ1-1,14,TRBV27,CASGIDRTGTEAFF
TRBJ1-2,14,TRBV2,CASSGQGANYGYTF
TRBJ2-7,13,TRBV21-1,CAATRRVVYEQYF
TRBJ2-3,14,TRBV18,CASSPVRAGDTQYF